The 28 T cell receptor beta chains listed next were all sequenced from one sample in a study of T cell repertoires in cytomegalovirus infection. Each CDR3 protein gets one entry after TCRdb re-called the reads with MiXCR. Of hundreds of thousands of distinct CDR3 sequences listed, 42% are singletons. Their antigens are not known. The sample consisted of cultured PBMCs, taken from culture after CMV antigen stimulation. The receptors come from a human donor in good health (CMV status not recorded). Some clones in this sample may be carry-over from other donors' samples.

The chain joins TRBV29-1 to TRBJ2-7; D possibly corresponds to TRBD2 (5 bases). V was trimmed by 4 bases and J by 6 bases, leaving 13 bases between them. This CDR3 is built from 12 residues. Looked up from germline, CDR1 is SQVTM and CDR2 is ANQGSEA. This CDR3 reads CSVGLIGGEQYF. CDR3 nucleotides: TGCAGCGTTGGCCTTATCGGAGGCGAGCAGTACTTC.

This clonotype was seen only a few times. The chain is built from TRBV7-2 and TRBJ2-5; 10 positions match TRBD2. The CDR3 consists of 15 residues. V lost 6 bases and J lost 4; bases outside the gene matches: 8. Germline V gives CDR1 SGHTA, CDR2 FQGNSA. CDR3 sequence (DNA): TGTGCCAGCAGGACTTCTAGCGGGAGAGTAGAGACCCAGTACTTC. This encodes CASRTSSGRVETQYF. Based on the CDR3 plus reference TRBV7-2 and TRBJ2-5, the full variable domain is GAGVSQSPSNKVTEKGKDVELRCDPISGHTALYWYRQSLGQGLEFLIYFQGNSAPDKSGLPSDRFSAERTGGSVSTLTIQRTQQEDSAVYLCASRTSSGRVETQYFGPGTRLLVL.

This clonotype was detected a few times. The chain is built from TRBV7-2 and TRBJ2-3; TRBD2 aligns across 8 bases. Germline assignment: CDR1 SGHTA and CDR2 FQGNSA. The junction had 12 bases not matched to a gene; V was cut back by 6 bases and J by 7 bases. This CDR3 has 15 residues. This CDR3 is CASRSGREGRHTQYF. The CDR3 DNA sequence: TGTGCCAGCAGGTCGGGACGGGAGGGCCGCCATACGCAGTATTTT.

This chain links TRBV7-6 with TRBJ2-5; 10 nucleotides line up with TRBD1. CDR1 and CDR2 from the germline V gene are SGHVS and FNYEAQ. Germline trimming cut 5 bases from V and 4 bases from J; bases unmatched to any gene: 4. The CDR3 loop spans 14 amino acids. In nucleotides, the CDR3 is TGTGCCAGCAGCCGGGACAGGGGAGGAGAGACCCAGTACTTC. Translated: CASSRDRGGETQYF.

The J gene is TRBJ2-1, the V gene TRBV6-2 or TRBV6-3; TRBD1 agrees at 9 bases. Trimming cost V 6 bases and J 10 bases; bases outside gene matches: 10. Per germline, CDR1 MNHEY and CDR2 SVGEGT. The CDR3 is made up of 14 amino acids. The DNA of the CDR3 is TGTGCCAGCAGGTGGACAGGGGCCAGGGAGGAGCAGTTCTTC. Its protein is CASRWTGAREEQFF.

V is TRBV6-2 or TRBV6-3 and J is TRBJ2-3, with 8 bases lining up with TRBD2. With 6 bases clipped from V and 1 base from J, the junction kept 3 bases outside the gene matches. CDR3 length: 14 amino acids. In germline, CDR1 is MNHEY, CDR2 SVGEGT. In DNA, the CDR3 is TGTGCCAGCAGCGAAGCGGGAGGCACAGATACGCAGTATTTT. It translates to CASSEAGGTDTQYF.

CDR3 nucleotide sequence: TGTGCCAGCAGTATCCACCTCGATTCCCTGGGCAGGGGGTACACTGAAGCTTTCTTT. It translates to CASSIHLDSLGRGYTEAFF. J is TRBJ1-1 and V is TRBV12-3 or TRBV12-4; 7 bases are shared with TRBD1. V shed 5 bases, J shed 3 bases, and the junction held 21 bases outside the gene matches. The length of the CDR3 is 19 residues.

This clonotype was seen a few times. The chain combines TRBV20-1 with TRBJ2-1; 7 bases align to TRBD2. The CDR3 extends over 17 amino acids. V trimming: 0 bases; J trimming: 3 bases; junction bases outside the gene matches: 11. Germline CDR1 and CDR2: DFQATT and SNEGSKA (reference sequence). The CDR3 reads CSARDPSGGDNYNEQFF. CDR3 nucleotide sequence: TGCAGTGCTAGAGATCCCTCGGGAGGAGACAACTACAATGAGCAGTTCTTC.

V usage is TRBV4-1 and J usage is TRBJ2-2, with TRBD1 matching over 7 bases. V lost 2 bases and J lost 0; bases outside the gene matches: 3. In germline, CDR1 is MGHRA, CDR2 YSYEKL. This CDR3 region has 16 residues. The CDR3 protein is CASSQPGTANTGELFF. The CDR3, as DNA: TGCGCCAGCAGCCAACCCGGGACAGCGAACACCGGGGAGCTGTTTTTT.

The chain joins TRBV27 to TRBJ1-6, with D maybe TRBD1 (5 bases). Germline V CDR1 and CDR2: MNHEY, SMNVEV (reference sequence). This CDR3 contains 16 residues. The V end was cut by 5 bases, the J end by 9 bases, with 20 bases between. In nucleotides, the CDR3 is TGTGCCAGCAGTGCACTATACGGGACCCGAGGTTCACCCCTCCACTTT. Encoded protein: CASSALYGTRGSPLHF.

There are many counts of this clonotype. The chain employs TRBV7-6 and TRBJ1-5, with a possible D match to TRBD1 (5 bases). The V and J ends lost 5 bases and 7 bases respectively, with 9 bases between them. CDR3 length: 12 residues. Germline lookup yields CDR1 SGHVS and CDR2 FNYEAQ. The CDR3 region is CASSPSGQPQHF. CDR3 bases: TGTGCCAGCAGCCCCTCAGGGCAGCCCCAGCATTTT. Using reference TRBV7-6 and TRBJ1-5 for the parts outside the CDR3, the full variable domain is GAGVSQSPRYKVTKRGQDVALRCDPISGHVSLYWYRQALGQGPEFLTYFNYEAQQDKSGLPNDRFSAERPEGSISTLTIQRTEQRDSAMYRCASSPSGQPQHFGDGTRLSIL.

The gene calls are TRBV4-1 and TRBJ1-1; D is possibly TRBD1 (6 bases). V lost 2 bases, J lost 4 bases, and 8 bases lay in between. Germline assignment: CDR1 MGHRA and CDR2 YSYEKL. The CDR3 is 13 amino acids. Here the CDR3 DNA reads TGCGCCAGCAGCCAACTACAGGGCACTGAAGCTTTCTTT. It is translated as CASSQLQGTEAFF.

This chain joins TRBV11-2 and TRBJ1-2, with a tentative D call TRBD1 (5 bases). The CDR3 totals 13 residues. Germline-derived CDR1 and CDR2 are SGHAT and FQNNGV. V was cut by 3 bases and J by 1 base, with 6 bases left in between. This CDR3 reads CASSFDSNYGYTF. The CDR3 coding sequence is TGTGCCAGCAGCTTTGACAGTAACTATGGCTACACCTTC. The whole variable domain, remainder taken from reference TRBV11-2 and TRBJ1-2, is EAGVAQSPRYKIIEKRQSVAFWCNPISGHATLYWYQQILGQGPKLLIQFQNNGVVDDSQLPKDRFSAERLKGVDSTLKIQPAKLEDSAVYLCASSFDSNYGYTFGSGTRLTVV.

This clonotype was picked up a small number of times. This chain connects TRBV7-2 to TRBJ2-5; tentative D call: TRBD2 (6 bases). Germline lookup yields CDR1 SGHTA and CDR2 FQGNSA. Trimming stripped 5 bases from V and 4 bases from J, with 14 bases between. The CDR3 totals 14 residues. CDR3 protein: CASSLSLGGETQYF. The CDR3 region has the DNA TGTGCCAGCAGCCTCTCTCTGGGGGGAGAGACCCAGTACTTC.

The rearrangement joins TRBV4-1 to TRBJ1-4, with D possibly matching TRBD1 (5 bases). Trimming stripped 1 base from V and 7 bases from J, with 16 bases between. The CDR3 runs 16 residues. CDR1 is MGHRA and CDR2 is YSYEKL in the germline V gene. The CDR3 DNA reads TGCGCCAGCAGCCAAGGATACCAGGGTACAGGTGAAAAACTGTTTTTT. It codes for CASSQGYQGTGEKLFF.

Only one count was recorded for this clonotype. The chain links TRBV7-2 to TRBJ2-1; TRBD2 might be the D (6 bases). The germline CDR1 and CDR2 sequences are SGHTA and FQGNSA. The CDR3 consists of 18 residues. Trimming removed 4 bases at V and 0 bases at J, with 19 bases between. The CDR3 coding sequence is TGTGCCAGCAGCTCCTTATACCGGGACTCGAGCTCCTACAATGAGCAGTTCTTC. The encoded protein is CASSSLYRDSSSYNEQFF.

The CDR3 sequence is CASSQTTGANEKLFF. CDR3 bases: TGTGCCAGCAGTCAGACGACAGGGGCTAATGAAAAACTGTTTTTT. The chain employs TRBV7-9 and TRBJ1-4; TRBD1 matches at 8 bases. Trimming cost V 6 bases and J 3 bases; bases outside gene matches: 6. This CDR3 spans 15 amino acids. CDR1 is SEHNR and CDR2 is FQNEAQ in the germline V gene (reference sequence).

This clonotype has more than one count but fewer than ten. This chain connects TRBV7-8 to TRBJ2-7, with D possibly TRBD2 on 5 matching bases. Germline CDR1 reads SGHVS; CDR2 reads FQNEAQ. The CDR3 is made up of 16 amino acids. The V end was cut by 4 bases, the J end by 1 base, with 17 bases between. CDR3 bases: TGTGCCAGCAGCTCCCGTAGAGTAGCGAGATCCTACGAGCAGTACTTC. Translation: CASSSRRVARSYEQYF. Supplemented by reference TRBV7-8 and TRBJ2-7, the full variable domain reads GAGVSQSPRYKVAKRGQDVALRCDPISGHVSLFWYQQALGQGPEFLTYFQNEAQLDKSGLPSDRFFAERPEGSVSTLKIQRTQQEDSAVYLCASSSRRVARSYEQYFGPGTRLTVT.

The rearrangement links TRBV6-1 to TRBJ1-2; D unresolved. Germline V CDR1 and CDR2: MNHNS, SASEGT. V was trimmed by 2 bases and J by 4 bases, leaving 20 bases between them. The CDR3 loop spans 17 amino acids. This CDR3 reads CASSEFRGGGKGYGYTF. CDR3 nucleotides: TGTGCCAGCAGTGAATTCCGGGGTGGAGGGAAGGGCTATGGCTACACCTTC.

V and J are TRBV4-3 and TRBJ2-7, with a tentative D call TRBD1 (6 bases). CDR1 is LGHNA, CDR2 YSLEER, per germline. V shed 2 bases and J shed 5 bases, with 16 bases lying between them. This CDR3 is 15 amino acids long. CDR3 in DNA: TGCGCCAGCAGCCAACAGACCCACAGGGTCAACGAGCAGTACTTC. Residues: CASSQQTHRVNEQYF.

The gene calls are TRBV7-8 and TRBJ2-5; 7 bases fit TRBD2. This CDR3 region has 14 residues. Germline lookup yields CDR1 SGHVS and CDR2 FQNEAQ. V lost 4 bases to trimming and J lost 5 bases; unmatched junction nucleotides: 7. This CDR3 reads CASSSGDGGETQYF. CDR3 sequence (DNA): TGTGCCAGCAGCTCAGGAGACGGGGGGGAGACCCAGTACTTC.

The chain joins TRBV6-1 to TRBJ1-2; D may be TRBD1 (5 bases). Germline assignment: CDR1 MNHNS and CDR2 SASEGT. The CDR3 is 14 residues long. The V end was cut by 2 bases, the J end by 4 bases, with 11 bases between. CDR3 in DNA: TGTGCCAGCAGTGAACAGGGCAGGTTCTATGGCTACACCTTC. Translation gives CASSEQGRFYGYTF.

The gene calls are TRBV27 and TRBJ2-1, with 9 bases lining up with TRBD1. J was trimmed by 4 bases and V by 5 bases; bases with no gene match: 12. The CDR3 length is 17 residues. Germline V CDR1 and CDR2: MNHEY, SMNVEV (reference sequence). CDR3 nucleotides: TGTGCCAGCAGTCACACCCCGAGGGACAGGGTATACAATGAGCAGTTCTTC. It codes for CASSHTPRDRVYNEQFF.

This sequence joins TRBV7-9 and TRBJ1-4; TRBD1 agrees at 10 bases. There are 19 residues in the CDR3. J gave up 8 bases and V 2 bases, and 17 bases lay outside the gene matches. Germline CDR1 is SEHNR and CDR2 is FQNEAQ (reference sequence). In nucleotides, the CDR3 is TGTGCCAGCAGCTTATCTGGGACAGGGGACGTCGTGTGGAGGGAAAAACTGTTTTTT. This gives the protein CASSLSGTGDVVWREKLFF.

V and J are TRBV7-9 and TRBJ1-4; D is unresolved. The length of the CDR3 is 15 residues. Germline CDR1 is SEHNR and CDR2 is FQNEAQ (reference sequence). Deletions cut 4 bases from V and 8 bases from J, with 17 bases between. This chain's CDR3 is CASSYRTEFGEKLFF. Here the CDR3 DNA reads TGTGCCAGCAGCTACCGGACGGAATTCGGGGAAAAACTGTTTTTT.

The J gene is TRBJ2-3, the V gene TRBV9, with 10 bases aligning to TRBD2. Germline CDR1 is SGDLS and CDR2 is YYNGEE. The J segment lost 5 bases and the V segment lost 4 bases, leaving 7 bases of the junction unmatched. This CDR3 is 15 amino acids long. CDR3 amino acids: CASSWSGGAGDTQYF. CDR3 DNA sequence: TGTGCCAGCAGCTGGAGCGGGGGGGCAGGAGATACGCAGTATTTT. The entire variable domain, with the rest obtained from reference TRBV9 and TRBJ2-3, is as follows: DSGVTQTPKHLITATGQRVTLRCSPRSGDLSVYWYQQSLDQGLQFLIQYYNGEERAKGNILERFSAQQFPDLHSELNLSSLELGDSALYFCASSWSGGAGDTQYFGPGTRLTVL.

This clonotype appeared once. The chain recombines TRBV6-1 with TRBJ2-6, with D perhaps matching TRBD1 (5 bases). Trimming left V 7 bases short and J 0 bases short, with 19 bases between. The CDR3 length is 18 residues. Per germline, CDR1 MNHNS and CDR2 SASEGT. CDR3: CASTQRQPASSGANVLTF. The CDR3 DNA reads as TGTGCCAGCACTCAAAGACAGCCCGCGTCCTCTGGGGCCAACGTCCTGACTTTC.

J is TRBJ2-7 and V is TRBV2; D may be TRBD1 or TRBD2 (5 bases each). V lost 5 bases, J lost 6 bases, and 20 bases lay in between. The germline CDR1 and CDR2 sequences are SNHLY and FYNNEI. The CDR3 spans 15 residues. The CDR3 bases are TGTGCCAGCAGTCCCGGGCCCTGGGACCGGCTCGAGCAGTACTTC. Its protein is CASSPGPWDRLEQYF.